A single sample gave rise to the 29 T cell receptor beta chains below, sequenced in a study of response to subunit inactivated influenza vaccine. TCRdb re-called the RT-PCR reads with MiXCR, one entry per CDR3 protein. Of hundreds of thousands of distinct CDR3 sequences listed, about a fifth are singletons. Sequencing was performed on PBMCs from blood, taken 5 days after vaccination. The receptor set was obtained from a man aged 45-65 years who received an inactivated influenza vaccine.

This chain joins TRBV7-2 and TRBJ2-1; 8 bases map to TRBD2. The ends lost 6 bases at V and 6 bases at J; junction bases unmatched: 10. CDR3 length: 15 amino acids. CDR1 is SGHTA and CDR2 is FQGNSA in the germline V gene. This chain's CDR3 is CASRTNGGARNEQFF. CDR3 nucleotide sequence: TGTGCCAGCAGAACCAACGGGGGGGCCCGCAATGAGCAGTTCTTC.

The sample holds a few counts of this clonotype. This chain links TRBV12-3 or TRBV12-4 with TRBJ2-1, with 10 bases matching TRBD2. The length of the CDR3 is 15 residues. The V gene end was trimmed by 3 bases and the J gene end by 7 bases; junction bases not matched to a gene: 6. CDR3 coding DNA: TGTGCCAGCAGTTTCACTAGCGGGGCCGGAAATGAGCAGTTCTTC. Residues: CASSFTSGAGNEQFF.

This clonotype was detected only a few times. V and J are TRBV7-2 and TRBJ2-7, with TRBD1 matching over 8 bases. The CDR3 is 13 residues long. V lost 9 bases to trimming and J lost 5 bases; unmatched junction nucleotides: 9. Per germline, CDR1 SGHTA and CDR2 FQGNSA. The CDR3 DNA follows: TGTGCCAGTAAAACAGGGGGTGGCAACGAGCAGTACTTC. Translation gives CASKTGGGNEQYF. Looking up the rest from reference TRBV7-2 and TRBJ2-7 gives the full variable domain: GAGVSQSPSNKVTEKGKDVELRCDPISGHTALYWYRQSLGQGLEFLIYFQGNSAPDKSGLPSDRFSAERTGGSVSTLTIQRTQQEDSAVYLCASKTGGGNEQYFGPGTRLTVT.

This chain links TRBV20-1 with TRBJ1-5; D possibly corresponds to TRBD1 (5 bases). The CDR3 length is 12 residues. Looked up from germline, CDR1 is DFQATT and CDR2 is SNEGSKA (reference sequence). The ends were cut back, 6 bases at V and 2 bases at J, with 8 bases in the middle. The CDR3 is CSAGGGNQPQHF. In DNA form, the CDR3 reads TGCAGTGCCGGGGGGGGCAATCAGCCCCAGCATTTT.

This clonotype came up a few times. This chain connects TRBV20-1 to TRBJ2-1, with 8 bases that match TRBD2. CDR3 length equals 18 residues. Germline V gene lookup returns CDR1 DFQATT and CDR2 SNEGSKA (reference sequence). V was clipped by 3 bases and J by 7 bases; unmatched bases: 20. The DNA for the CDR3 is TGCAGTGCTAGGGAGGGGTTCTCGGGACTAGTTTTAGGGAATGAGCAGTTCTTC. Its protein is CSAREGFSGLVLGNEQFF.

This clonotype was counted a few times. The chain employs TRBV7-9 and TRBJ2-7; no definite D call. CDR1 SEHNR and CDR2 FQNEAQ come from the germline V gene (reference sequence). Trimming took 5 bases from V and 2 from J, leaving 13 bases between them. The CDR3 is 14 residues long. CDR3: CASSLPRNPYEQYF. The CDR3 DNA reads as TGTGCCAGCAGCCTGCCCCGGAACCCCTACGAGCAGTACTTC. Together with reference TRBV7-9 and TRBJ2-7, the CDR3 gives the full variable domain: DTGVSQNPRHKITKRGQNVTFRCDPISEHNRLYWYRQTLGQGPEFLTYFQNEAQLEKSRLLSDRFSAERPKGSFSTLEIQRTEQGDSAMYLCASSLPRNPYEQYFGPGTRLTVT.

This clonotype turned up a few times. The chain combines TRBV4-3 with TRBJ2-7; 7 nucleotides agree with TRBD1. CDR3 length: 15 amino acids. The V and J ends lost 1 base and 4 bases, in that order; junction bases with no gene match: 7. Germline values: CDR1 LGHNA, CDR2 YSLEER. CDR3 sequence reads: CASSQGQGLAYEQYF. CDR3 DNA: TGCGCCAGCAGCCAAGGACAGGGTCTGGCTTACGAGCAGTACTTC.

The CDR3 reads CASSFQQGEETQYF. The CDR3 DNA reads as TGCGCCAGCAGCTTCCAACAGGGAGAAGAGACCCAGTACTTC. The gene calls are TRBV5-1 and TRBJ2-5; weak D call: TRBD1 (6 bases). V gave up 2 bases and J gave up 3 bases, with 11 bases separating them. Germline CDR1 SGHRS, CDR2 YFSETQ. The CDR3 covers 14 residues.

J is TRBJ1-5 and V is TRBV19; possibly TRBD1 for D (5 bases). The ends were cut back, 5 bases at V and 0 bases at J, with 11 bases in the middle. Germline CDR1 reads LNHDA; CDR2 reads SQIVND (reference sequence). The CDR3 consists of 15 residues. In DNA form, the CDR3 reads TGTGCCAGTAGTGGGGGACCGTATAGCAATCAGCCCCAGCATTTT. Its translation is CASSGGPYSNQPQHF. Variable domain in full (rest from reference TRBV19 and TRBJ1-5): DGGITQSPKYLFRKEGQNVTLSCEQNLNHDAMYWYRQDPGQGLRLIYYSQIVNDFQKGDIAEGYSVSREKKESFPLTVTSAQKNPTAFYLCASSGGPYSNQPQHFGDGTRLSIL.

In its sample, this clonotype was seen a few times. The chain joins TRBV4-1 to TRBJ2-7, with a possible D match to TRBD2 (6 bases). The CDR3 length is 17 residues. Germline CDR1 reads MGHRA; CDR2 reads YSYEKL. The V end lost 4 bases, the J end lost 1 base, and 20 bases lay between the germline ends. CDR3 amino acids: CASSPRLEGRISYEQYF. The CDR3 region has the DNA TGCGCCAGCAGCCCGAGATTGGAGGGGAGAATTTCCTACGAGCAGTACTTC.

The CDR3, as DNA: TGTGCCAGCAGCTCGTCTAGCGGAGACACCGGGGAGCTGTTTTTT. This gives the protein CASSSSSGDTGELFF. The gene calls are TRBV13 and TRBJ2-2, with TRBD2 identical over 7 bases. From germline, CDR1 is PRHDT and CDR2 FYEKMQ (reference sequence). The CDR3 spans 15 residues. Unmatched junction bases numbered 5, after V lost 4 bases and J lost 3 bases.

V usage is TRBV5-1 and J usage is TRBJ2-7; D ambiguous. Trimming pared 4 bases from V and 6 bases from J, leaving 20 bases between. The germline gives CDR1 SGHRS, CDR2 YFSETQ. This CDR3 is built from 15 residues. The CDR3 reads CASSPGSTRSGEQYF. CDR3 DNA: TGCGCCAGCAGCCCGGGCTCTACAAGGTCCGGCGAGCAGTACTTC.

This clonotype was observed a single time. The rearrangement joins TRBV19 to TRBJ1-5, with D tentatively TRBD1 (6 bases). The CDR3 totals 17 residues. Per the germline V gene, CDR1 is LNHDA and CDR2 is SQIVND (reference sequence). The V end lost 3 bases, the J end lost 1 base, and 16 bases lay between the germline ends. In nucleotides, the CDR3 is TGTGCCAGTAGTATCCCCCGTGAGGGGGGCAGCAATCAGCCCCAGCATTTT. Residues: CASSIPREGGSNQPQHF.

Only a few counts were recorded for this clonotype. This chain connects TRBV6-1 to TRBJ2-5, with 7 bases aligning to TRBD2. Trimming cost V 8 bases and J 5 bases; bases outside gene matches: 11. The germline V gene encodes CDR1 MNHNS and CDR2 SASEGT. There are 14 residues in the CDR3. CDR3 amino acids: CASGDYPAGETQYF. Here the CDR3 DNA reads TGTGCCAGCGGGGACTATCCCGCGGGGGAGACCCAGTACTTC.

This chain joins TRBV19 and TRBJ2-7; maybe TRBD2 (6 bases). Trimming pared 4 bases from V and 5 bases from J, leaving 12 bases between. The CDR3 runs 13 residues. Germline V gene lookup returns CDR1 LNHDA and CDR2 SQIVND (reference sequence). The CDR3 loop reads CASSRGGKNEQYF. The CDR3 DNA follows: TGTGCCAGTAGTAGAGGAGGGAAAAACGAGCAGTACTTC.

This clonotype has only a few counts. This chain connects TRBV7-2 to TRBJ2-7, with 8 bases lining up with TRBD2. This CDR3 contains 17 residues. Germline loops: CDR1 SGHTA, CDR2 FQGNSA. Trimming cost V 8 bases and J 1 base; bases outside gene matches: 16. In nucleotides, the CDR3 is TGTGCCAGCGGAACAACCTCGGGGCGGGGGGTTTCCTACGAGCAGTACTTC. Encoded protein: CASGTTSGRGVSYEQYF.

The V call is TRBV11-1, the J call TRBJ2-6, with D perhaps matching TRBD1 or TRBD2 (5 bases each). There are 17 residues in the CDR3. Germline CDR1 reads SGHAT; CDR2 reads FQDESV (reference sequence). The V and J ends lost 7 bases and 0 bases respectively, with 16 bases between them. CDR3 in amino acids: CASTPRDGHSGANVLTF. DNA of the CDR3: TGTGCCAGCACCCCACGGGACGGACACTCTGGGGCCAACGTCCTGACTTTC.

This clonotype was seen at least ten times. This chain joins TRBV7-9 and TRBJ2-7; D not resolved. The germline V gene has CDR1 SEHNR and CDR2 FQNEAQ (reference sequence). V was pared by 2 bases and J by 2 bases, with 10 bases between. This CDR3 is 14 amino acids long. The CDR3 here is CASSLNAGPYEQYF. The CDR3 DNA sequence: TGTGCCAGCAGCTTAAATGCCGGCCCCTACGAGCAGTACTTC.

On this clonotype: At one of its ends the junction is not consistent with the germline gene, which may arise from a read error. This rearrangement joins TRBV28 to TRBJ2-7; no reliable D call. Germline CDR1 is MDHEN and CDR2 is SYDVKM. The CDR3 spans 14 residues. The CDR3 region is CASSLDLSSYEHYF. CDR3 coding DNA: TGTGCCAGCAGTCTGGACCTGAGCTCCTACGAGCACTACTTC.

This clonotype was seen a few times. This chain links TRBV11-2 with TRBJ2-1, with D maybe TRBD1 (6 bases). Per germline, CDR1 SGHAT and CDR2 FQNNGV. CDR3 length: 17 amino acids. Trimming removed 1 base from V and 8 bases from J, with 21 bases in between. CDR3 loop: CASSLGPAGERVDEQFF. The DNA of the CDR3 is TGTGCCAGCAGCTTAGGGCCGGCAGGGGAAAGGGTGGATGAGCAGTTCTTC.

This clonotype was counted a few times. The chain uses TRBV5-5 and TRBJ1-3; D gene unclear. V lost 5 bases and J 1 base, leaving 7 bases between the germline ends. The CDR3 runs to 13 residues. Germline assignment: CDR1 SGHKS and CDR2 YYEKEE (reference sequence). The CDR3 DNA reads TGTGCCAGCAGGACATCTTCTGGAAACACCATATATTTT. Its protein is CASRTSSGNTIYF.

V and J are TRBV15 and TRBJ2-7; 8 nucleotides match TRBD1. Germline lookup yields CDR1 LNHNV and CDR2 YYDKDF (reference sequence). The ends lost 0 bases at V and 2 bases at J; junction bases unmatched: 3. The CDR3 is 15 residues long. CDR3 amino acids: CATSRDRGLTYEQYF. The CDR3 DNA reads TGTGCCACCAGCAGAGACAGGGGGCTGACCTACGAGCAGTACTTC.

This clonotype was counted a few times. The V call is TRBV7-2, the J call TRBJ2-3; no definite D call. The germline CDR1 and CDR2 sequences are SGHTA and FQGNSA. V lost 5 bases and J lost 6, with 15 bases in between. The CDR3 contains 14 residues. In DNA form, the CDR3 reads TGTGCCAGCAGCCAGGACCCGCCGCGGGATACGCAGTATTTT. Residues: CASSQDPPRDTQYF.

There are a few counts of this clonotype. The rearrangement links TRBV20-1 to TRBJ2-3; 13 bases match TRBD2. The CDR3 is 14 residues long. V shed 6 bases and J 7 bases; nucleotides not matched to a gene: 7. Germline CDR1 DFQATT, CDR2 SNEGSKA (reference sequence). The CDR3 here is CSARLAGGSYTQYF. The CDR3 DNA follows: TGCAGTGCCCGACTAGCGGGAGGAAGTTATACGCAGTATTTT.

The J gene is TRBJ2-5, the V gene TRBV20-1; the D gene is possibly TRBD1 (5 bases). Per germline, CDR1 DFQATT and CDR2 SNEGSKA (reference sequence). CDR3 length: 12 residues. V shed 0 bases and J shed 5 bases, with 7 bases lying between them. As DNA, the CDR3 is TGCAGTGCTAGAGATTACAGGGAGACCCAGTACTTC. Amino acids: CSARDYRETQYF.

This clonotype was found a few times. In nucleotides, the CDR3 is TGTGCCAGCAGCTTTTCGGGACAGCTGGGCAATGAGCAGTTCTTC. Translation: CASSFSGQLGNEQFF. The V and J genes are TRBV7-2 and TRBJ2-1; 7 bases are shared with TRBD1. Per the germline V gene, CDR1 is SGHTA and CDR2 is FQGNSA. With V trimmed by 3 bases and J by 6 bases, 8 bases remained unmatched. This CDR3 has 15 residues. Complete variable domain (other parts from reference TRBV7-2 and TRBJ2-1): GAGVSQSPSNKVTEKGKDVELRCDPISGHTALYWYRQSLGQGLEFLIYFQGNSAPDKSGLPSDRFSAERTGGSVSTLTIQRTQQEDSAVYLCASSFSGQLGNEQFFGPGTRLTVL.

The rearrangement joins TRBV3-1 to TRBJ2-7; a weak D match, TRBD2 (6 bases). The V end was cut by 5 bases, the J end by 2 bases, with 13 bases between. The CDR3 is 14 amino acids. Germline V gene sequence: CDR1 LGHDT, CDR2 YNNKEL (reference sequence). CDR3: CASSRPGLTYEQYF. The CDR3 nucleotides read TGTGCCAGCAGCAGACCGGGACTGACCTACGAGCAGTACTTC.

This clonotype has only a few counts. DNA of the CDR3: TGTGCCAGCTCACCACCGGGACACGGGGCAGATACGCAGTATTTT. Encoded protein: CASSPPGHGADTQYF. The chain combines TRBV18 with TRBJ2-3; D perhaps matches TRBD1 (6 bases). Trimming shortened V by 0 bases and J by 4 bases, and 11 bases separated the two germline ends. The CDR3 covers 15 residues. Germline V CDR1 and CDR2: KGHSH, LQKENI. Looking up the rest from reference TRBV18 and TRBJ2-3 gives the full variable domain: NAGVMQNPRHLVRRRGQEARLRCSPMKGHSHVYWYRQLPEEGLKFMVYLQKENIIDESGMPKERFSAEFPKEGPSILRIQQVVRGDSAAYFCASSPPGHGADTQYFGPGTRLTVL.

This clonotype was counted between two and nine times. The chain is built from TRBV29-1 and TRBJ1-5; D uncertain. Between the trimmed V and J ends, which lost 4 bases and 3 bases, there was a span of 7 bases. Germline CDR1 is SQVTM and CDR2 is ANQGSEA. The CDR3 spans 12 residues. The CDR3 protein is CSVGNLNQPQHF. The CDR3 nucleotides read TGCAGCGTTGGAAATCTCAATCAGCCCCAGCATTTT.